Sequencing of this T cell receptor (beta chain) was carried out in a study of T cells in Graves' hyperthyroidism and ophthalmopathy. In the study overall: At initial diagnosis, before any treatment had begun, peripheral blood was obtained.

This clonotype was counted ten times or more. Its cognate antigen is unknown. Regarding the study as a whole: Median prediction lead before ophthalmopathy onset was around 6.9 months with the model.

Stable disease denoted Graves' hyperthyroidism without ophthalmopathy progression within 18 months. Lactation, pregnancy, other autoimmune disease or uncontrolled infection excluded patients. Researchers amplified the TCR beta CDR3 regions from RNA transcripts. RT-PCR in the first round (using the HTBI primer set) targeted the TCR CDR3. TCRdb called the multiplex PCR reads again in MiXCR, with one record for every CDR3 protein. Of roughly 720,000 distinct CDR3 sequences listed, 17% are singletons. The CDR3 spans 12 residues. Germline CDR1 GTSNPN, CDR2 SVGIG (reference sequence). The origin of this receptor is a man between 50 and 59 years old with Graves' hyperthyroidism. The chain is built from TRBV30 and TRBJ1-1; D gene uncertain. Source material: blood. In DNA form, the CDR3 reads TGTACCCGTTCGGGAGTAGTCACTGAAGCTTTCTTT. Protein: CTRSGVVTEAFF.